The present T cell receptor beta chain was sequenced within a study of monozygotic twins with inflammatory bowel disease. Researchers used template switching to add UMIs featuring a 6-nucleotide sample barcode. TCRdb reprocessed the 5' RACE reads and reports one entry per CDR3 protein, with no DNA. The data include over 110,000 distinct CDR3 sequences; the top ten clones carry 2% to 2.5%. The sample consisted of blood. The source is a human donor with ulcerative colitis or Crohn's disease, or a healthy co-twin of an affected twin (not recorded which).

This CDR3 is CASGLGQAPGNEQFF. V and J are TRBV12-5 and TRBJ2-1; the TCRdb call, TRBD1, lacks DNA for checking. Germline lookup yields CDR1 LGHNT and CDR2 FRNRAP. This CDR3 spans 15 amino acids.